Each of the 21 T cell receptor beta chains below was sequenced from the same sample in a study of Graves' ophthalmopathy and Graves' hyperthyroidism. Researchers took RNA transcripts and amplified TCR beta CDR3 regions from them. RT-PCR with HTBI primers came first, then second-round multiplex PCR. TCRdb itself ran the multiplex PCR reads through MiXCR, one entry per CDR3 protein. The data contain around 1.1 million distinct CDR3 sequences, 35% to 40% of them singletons. Sample: peripheral blood or thyroid tissue (not recorded which). These receptors all stem from an adult man with Graves' hyperthyroidism.

This clonotype turned up a few times. The CDR3 loop reads CASSGVLYGYTF. The DNA of the CDR3 is TGTGCCAGCAGTGGGGTCCTCTATGGCTACACCTTC. This chain uses TRBV12-3 or TRBV12-4 with TRBJ1-2; no definite D call. V was pared by 5 bases and J by 4 bases, with 8 bases between. CDR3 length equals 12 residues.

The table lists this clonotype with a few counts. This may be a read error, as it is one base from a much larger clone. This chain joins TRBV7-2 and TRBJ2-5, with 7 bases matching TRBD1. This CDR3 is built from 15 residues. Trimming removed 1 base from V and 2 bases from J; junction bases left unmatched: 4. Germline CDR1 SGHTA, CDR2 FQGNSA. CDR3 protein: CASSLVDREQETQYF. DNA of the CDR3: TGTGCCAGCAGCTTAGTAGACAGGGAACAAGAGACCCAGTACTTC.

This clonotype was counted between two and nine times. The V call is TRBV4-1, the J call TRBJ1-2, with D tentatively TRBD1 (6 bases). The ends were cut back, 4 bases at V and 5 bases at J, with 17 bases in the middle. Germline V gives CDR1 MGHRA, CDR2 YSYEKL. The CDR3 totals 15 residues. The CDR3 DNA is TGCGCCAGCAGCCGCTACGGGGGCCCAGGGTATGGCTACACCTTC. This translates into CASSRYGGPGYGYTF.

At least ten counts were recorded for this clonotype. J is TRBJ1-1 and V is TRBV13; D gene uncertain. The CDR3 covers 14 residues. Germline V gives CDR1 PRHDT, CDR2 FYEKMQ (reference sequence). V was cut by 0 bases and J by 3 bases, with 8 bases left in between. The CDR3 nucleotides are TGTGCCAGCAGCTTAGGTAGTGGATACACTGAAGCTTTCTTT. This gives the protein CASSLGSGYTEAFF. Full variable domain (rest looked up from reference TRBV13 and TRBJ1-1): AAGVIQSPRHLIKEKRETATLKCYPIPRHDTVYWYQQGPGQDPQFLISFYEKMQSDKGSIPDRFSAQQFSDYHSELNMSSLELGDSALYFCASSLGSGYTEAFFGQGTRLTVV.

As to this clonotype: This may stem from a read error, because a much larger clone lies one nucleotide away. V and J are TRBV7-2 and TRBJ2-7; unclear D gene. This CDR3 contains 15 residues. V was trimmed by 0 bases and J by 5 bases, leaving 14 bases between them. Germline CDR1 SGHTA, CDR2 FQGNSA. CDR3 loop: CASSLARGQYNEQYF. CDR3 coding DNA: TGTGCCAGCAGCTTAGCGCGTGGTCAGTACAACGAGCAGTACTTC.

This clonotype occurred many times. This rearrangement joins TRBV12-3 or TRBV12-4 to TRBJ2-2; D is perhaps TRBD2 (7 bases). V was shortened by 6 bases and J by 0 bases, with 11 bases between the two germline ends. This CDR3 comprises 15 residues. The CDR3, as DNA: TGTGCCAGCAGGGGGGGGCGTACGAACACCGGGGAGCTGTTTTTT. Amino acid sequence: CASRGGRTNTGELFF.

The chain uses TRBV4-3 and TRBJ1-4, with TRBD1 as a possible D gene (5 bases). Germline CDR1 and CDR2: LGHNA and YSLEER. The CDR3 is 16 residues long. Trimming left V 1 base short and J 4 bases short, with 13 bases between. CDR3 nucleotide sequence: TGCGCCAGCAGCCAAGTGAGGGCGGGGGATAATGAAAAACTGTTTTTT. Protein product: CASSQVRAGDNEKLFF.

This clonotype has only a few counts. The chain employs TRBV12-3 or TRBV12-4 and TRBJ2-6; D call uncertain. V was cut by 5 bases and J by 2 bases, with 13 bases left in between. This CDR3 spans 16 amino acids. The CDR3 DNA reads TGTGCCAGCAGTCCTTCTCCAATCCCTGGGGCCAACGTCCTGACTTTC. The encoded protein is CASSPSPIPGANVLTF.

In this sample, this clonotype turned up a few times. The chain carries TRBV4-1 and TRBJ1-2, with D unclear. This CDR3 region has 16 residues. V shed 0 bases and J shed 6 bases, with 17 bases lying between them. The germline gives CDR1 MGHRA, CDR2 YSYEKL. This CDR3 reads CASSQENEFKENGYTF. The CDR3 DNA sequence: TGCGCCAGCAGCCAAGAAAATGAGTTCAAGGAGAATGGCTACACCTTC.

The chain employs TRBV6-5 and TRBJ1-6; D gene unclear. V was pared by 0 bases and J by 4 bases, with 7 bases between. This CDR3 comprises 15 residues. Germline V gene lookup returns CDR1 MNHEY and CDR2 SVGAGI. CDR3 nucleotides: TGTGCCAGCAGTTACTCAGGGTTTTATAATTCACCCCTCCACTTT. It is translated as CASSYSGFYNSPLHF.

To note about this clonotype: A much bigger clone sits one base away, suggesting this may be a read error. The J gene is TRBJ2-5, the V gene TRBV6-2 or TRBV6-3; D gene uncertain. The CDR3 has 11 residues. The germline CDR1 and CDR2 sequences are MNHEY and SVGEGT. CDR3 in amino acids: CVSSTQATQYF. The CDR3 DNA is TGTGTCAGCAGTACCCAGGCGACCCAGTACTTC.

This clonotype was seen ten or more times. Here the CDR3 reads CASTTLASGVETQYF. CDR3 coding DNA: TGTGCCAGCACAACCCTGGCTAGCGGGGTTGAGACCCAGTACTTC. This chain joins TRBV5-8 and TRBJ2-5; TRBD2 aligns across 9 bases. V lost 6 bases and J lost 5; bases outside the gene matches: 11. CDR1 is SGHTS, CDR2 YDEGEE, per germline. The CDR3 has 15 residues.

This clonotype showed up many times. Here the CDR3 DNA reads TGTGCCAGCAGCTTAGTCTTCGGGCGAGGGGAGCTGTTTTTT. Its protein product is CASSLVFGRGELFF. The chain links TRBV7-6 to TRBJ2-2; no clear D. Deletions cut 1 base from V and 8 bases from J, with 11 bases between. The CDR3 has 14 amino acids. Germline CDR1 reads SGHVS; CDR2 reads FNYEAQ.

This sequence joins TRBV4-2 and TRBJ1-4; 8 nucleotides align to TRBD1. The V gene end was trimmed by 0 bases and the J gene end by 12 bases; junction bases not matched to a gene: 9. Germline loops: CDR1 LGHNA, CDR2 YNFKEQ. The CDR3 spans 15 residues. The CDR3 DNA reads TGTGCCAGCAGCCAAGAGGGGCCAGGGGGCGGCGAACTGTTTTTT. Translating it yields CASSQEGPGGGELFF.

The genes are TRBV28 and TRBJ1-4; D is undetermined. The CDR3 contains 12 residues. The V and J ends lost 6 bases and 8 bases respectively, with 10 bases between them. Germline lookup yields CDR1 MDHEN and CDR2 SYDVKM. Here the CDR3 reads CASSLSWEKLFF. DNA of the CDR3: TGTGCCAGCAGCCTATCCTGGGAAAAACTGTTTTTT.

This clonotype has a count of ten or more. The chain carries TRBV29-1 and TRBJ2-7; D is unresolved. Germline V CDR1 and CDR2: SQVTM, ANQGSEA. This CDR3 spans 13 amino acids. The V end lost 4 bases, the J end lost 0 bases, and 10 bases lay between the germline ends. The DNA of the CDR3 is TGCAGCGTTGTGACACGAAGCTCCTACGAGCAGTACTTC. Protein: CSVVTRSSYEQYF.

This clonotype was counted between two and nine times. This sequence joins TRBV20-1 and TRBJ2-7; D is perhaps TRBD1 (8 bases). The CDR3 consists of 16 residues. CDR1 DFQATT and CDR2 SNEGSKA come from the germline V gene (reference sequence). V lost 8 bases, J lost 7 bases, and 30 bases lay in between. The CDR3 spells CSSTGTGGGSGGEQYF. CDR3 nucleotide sequence: TGCAGTTCCACCGGGACAGGAGGCGGGAGCGGCGGAGAGCAGTACTTC.

This clonotype was seen at least ten times. The V and J genes are TRBV7-6 and TRBJ2-1; D may be TRBD1 or TRBD2 (5 bases each). V lost 6 bases and J 7 bases, leaving 16 bases between the germline ends. Per the germline V gene, CDR1 is SGHVS and CDR2 is FNYEAQ. The CDR3 covers 14 residues. Here the CDR3 reads CASRRGSWGNEQFF. The CDR3 DNA is TGTGCCAGCAGGAGGGGTAGTTGGGGGAATGAGCAGTTCTTC.

This clonotype was seen a handful of times. This chain connects TRBV12-3 or TRBV12-4 to TRBJ2-7, with a tentative D call TRBD1 (6 bases). Trimming cost V 7 bases and J 4 bases, with 14 bases left between them. This CDR3 region has 13 residues. CDR3 DNA sequence: TGTGCCAGCACAGAACAGGGAATGTACGAGCAGTACTTC. It specifies CASTEQGMYEQYF.

Comments on this clonotype: At one end, the junction sequence differs from germline, possibly due to a read error. This chain connects TRBV7-2 to TRBJ1-2, with a possible D match to TRBD1 (5 bases). The CDR3 is made up of 15 amino acids. CDR1 and CDR2 from the germline V gene are SGHTA and FQGNSA. The CDR3 DNA reads TGCGCCAGCAGCCTAGACCTGAGGGGAGGCTTTGGCTACACCTTC. It translates to CASSLDLRGGFGYTF.

CDR3 loop: CASSRLGPGNEQFF. CDR3 DNA sequence: TGTGCCAGCAGCCGGTTAGGGCCGGGGAATGAGCAGTTCTTC. The gene calls are TRBV2 and TRBJ2-7, with TRBD2 as a possible D gene (5 bases). The tail of the sequence fits TRBJ2-1 better, so the J call may be wrong. CDR3 length: 14 amino acids. CDR1 is SNHLY, CDR2 FYNNEI, per germline.